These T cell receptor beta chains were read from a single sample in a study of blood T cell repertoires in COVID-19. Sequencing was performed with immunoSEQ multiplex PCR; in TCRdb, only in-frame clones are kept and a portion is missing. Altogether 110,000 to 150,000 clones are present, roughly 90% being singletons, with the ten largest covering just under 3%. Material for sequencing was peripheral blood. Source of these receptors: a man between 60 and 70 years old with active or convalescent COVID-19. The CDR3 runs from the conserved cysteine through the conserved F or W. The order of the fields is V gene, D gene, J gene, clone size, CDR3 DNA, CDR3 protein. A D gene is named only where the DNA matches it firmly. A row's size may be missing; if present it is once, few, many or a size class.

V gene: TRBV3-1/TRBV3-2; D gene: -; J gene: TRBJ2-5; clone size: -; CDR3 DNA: TGTGCCAGCAGCCCTACACTAGTAGGGTCCCGAGAGACCCAGTACTTC; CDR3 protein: CASSPTLVGSRETQYF
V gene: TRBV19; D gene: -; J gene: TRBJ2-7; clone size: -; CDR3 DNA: TGTGCCAGTAGCCGTTTTGGCAACTACGAGCAGTACTTC; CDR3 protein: CASSRFGNYEQYF
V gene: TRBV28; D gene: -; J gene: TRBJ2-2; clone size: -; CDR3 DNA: TGTGCCAGCAGTTTAGGATCTAGGGGGATCGGGGAGCTGTTTTTT; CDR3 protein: CASSLGSRGIGELFF
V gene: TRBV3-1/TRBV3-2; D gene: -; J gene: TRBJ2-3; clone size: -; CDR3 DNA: TGTGCCAGCACCCAGACTAGTACATGGGGAGATACGCAGTATTTT; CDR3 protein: CASTQTSTWGDTQYF
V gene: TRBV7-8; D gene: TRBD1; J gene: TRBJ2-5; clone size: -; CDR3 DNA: TGTGCCAGCAGCAAGTTGGACAGGGAGACCCAGTACTTC; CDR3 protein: CASSKLDRETQYF
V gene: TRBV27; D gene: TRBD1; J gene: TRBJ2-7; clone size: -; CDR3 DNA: TGTGCCAGCAGTTCGACAGGGGGTACCTACGAGCAGTACTTC; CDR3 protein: CASSSTGGTYEQYF
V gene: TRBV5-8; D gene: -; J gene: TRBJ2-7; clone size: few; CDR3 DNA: TGTGCCAGCAGCCCAGGGTACGAGCAGTACTTC; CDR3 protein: CASSPGYEQYF
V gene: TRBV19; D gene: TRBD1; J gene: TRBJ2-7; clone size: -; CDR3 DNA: TGTGCCAGTAGTATCCCTGGACAGGGAGCCTACGAGCAGTACTTC; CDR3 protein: CASSIPGQGAYEQYF
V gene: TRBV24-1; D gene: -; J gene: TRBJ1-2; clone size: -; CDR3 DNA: TGTGCCACCAGTGATCCGACTACTAACTATGGCTACACCTTC; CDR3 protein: CATSDPTTNYGYTF
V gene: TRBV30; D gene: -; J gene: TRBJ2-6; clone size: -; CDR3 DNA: TGTGCCTGGAGTCATGTTATCAAACTGAGCTCTGGGGCCAACGTCCTGACTTTC; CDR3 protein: CAWSHVIKLSSGANVLTF
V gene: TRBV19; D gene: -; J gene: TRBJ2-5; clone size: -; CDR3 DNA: TGTGCCAGTAGTATAGCGAGGGGGGAGACCCAGTACTTC; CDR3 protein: CASSIARGETQYF
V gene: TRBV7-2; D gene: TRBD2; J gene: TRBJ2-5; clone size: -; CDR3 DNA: TGTGCCAGCAGCTTATCATCTAGCGGGGGCCAAGAGACCCAGTACTTC; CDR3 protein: CASSLSSSGGQETQYF
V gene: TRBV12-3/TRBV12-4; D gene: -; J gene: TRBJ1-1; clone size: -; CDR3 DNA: TGTGCCAGCAGTTTGTTCGGGGGCACTGAAGCTTTCTTT; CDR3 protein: CASSLFGGTEAFF
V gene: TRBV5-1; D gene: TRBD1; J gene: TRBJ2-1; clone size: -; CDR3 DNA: TGCGCCAGCAGCCCCTGGGCGGGACAGGCCTTAAATGAGCAGTTCTTC; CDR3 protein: CASSPWAGQALNEQFF
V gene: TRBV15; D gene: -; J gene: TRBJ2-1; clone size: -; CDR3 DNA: TGTGCCACCAGCGATGGTACTACGTACAATGAGCAGTTCTTC; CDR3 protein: CATSDGTTYNEQFF
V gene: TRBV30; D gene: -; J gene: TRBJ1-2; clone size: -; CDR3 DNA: TGTGCCTGCCCCCCGACTGGGGGCCCTGGCTACACCTTC; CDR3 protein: CACPPTGGPGYTF
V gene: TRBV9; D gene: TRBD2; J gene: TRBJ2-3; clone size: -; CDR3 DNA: TGTGCCAGCAGCGTAGCAAGGACGGGAGGGCCAGATACGCAGTATTTT; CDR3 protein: CASSVARTGGPDTQYF
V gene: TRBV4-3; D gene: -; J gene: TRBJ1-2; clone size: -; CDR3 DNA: TGCGCCAGCAGCCAAGATCGAGTCTATGGCTACACCTTC; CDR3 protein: CASSQDRVYGYTF
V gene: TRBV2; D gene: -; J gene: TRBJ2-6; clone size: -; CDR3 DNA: TGTGCCAGCAGTGACAGGCCAAGCTCTGGGGCCAACGTCCTGACTTTC; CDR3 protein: CASSDRPSSGANVLTF
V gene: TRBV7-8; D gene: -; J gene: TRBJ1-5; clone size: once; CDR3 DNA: TGTGCCAGCAGCTTAATGAGAAGCAATCAGCCCCAGCATTTT; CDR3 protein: CASSLMRSNQPQHF
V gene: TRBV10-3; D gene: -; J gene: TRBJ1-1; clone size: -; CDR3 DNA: TGTGCCATCAGTGATAGCAGGGGCCCCGGGACTGAAGCTTTCTTT; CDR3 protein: CAISDSRGPGTEAFF
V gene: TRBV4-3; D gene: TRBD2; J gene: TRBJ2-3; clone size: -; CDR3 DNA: TGCGCCAGCAGCCAAGGTGGTGGCGGGGGGCGCACAGATACGCAGTATTTT; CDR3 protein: CASSQGGGGGRTDTQYF
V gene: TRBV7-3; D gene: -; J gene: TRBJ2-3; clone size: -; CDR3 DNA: TGTGCCAGCAGCCCTAGCACAGATACGCAGTATTTT; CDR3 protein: CASSPSTDTQYF
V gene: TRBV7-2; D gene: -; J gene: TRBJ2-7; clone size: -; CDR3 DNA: TGTGCCAGCCATGGGCGGGCGACCTACGAGCAGTACTTC; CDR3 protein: CASHGRATYEQYF
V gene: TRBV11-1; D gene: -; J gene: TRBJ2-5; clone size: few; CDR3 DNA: TGTGCCAGCAGCTTAGGCTCGATATTCGGGGAGACCCAGTACTTC; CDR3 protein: CASSLGSIFGETQYF
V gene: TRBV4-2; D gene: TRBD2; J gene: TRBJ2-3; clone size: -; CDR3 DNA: TGTGCCAGCAGCCGTGGAGGACTAGCGGGACCGCGTGGAGATACGCAGTATTTT; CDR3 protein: CASSRGGLAGPRGDTQYF
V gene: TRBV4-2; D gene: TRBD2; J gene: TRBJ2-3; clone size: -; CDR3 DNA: TGTGCCAGCAGCCAGACCCCTAGCGGGGGGAGCACAGATACGCAGTATTTT; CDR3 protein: CASSQTPSGGSTDTQYF
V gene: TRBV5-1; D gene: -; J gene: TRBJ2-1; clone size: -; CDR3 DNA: TGCGCCAGCAGCTTGATGGCTAGCGCCTCCTACAATGAGCAGTTCTTC; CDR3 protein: CASSLMASASYNEQFF
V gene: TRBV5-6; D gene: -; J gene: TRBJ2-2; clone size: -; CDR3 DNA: TGTGCCAGCAGCTTGTACGGGGAAGGCGGGGAGCTGTTTTTT; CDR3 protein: CASSLYGEGGELFF
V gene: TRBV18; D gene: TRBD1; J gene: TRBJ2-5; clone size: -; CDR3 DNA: TGTGCCAGCTCACCGGGACAGACCCAAAAAGAGACCCAGTACTTC; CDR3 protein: CASSPGQTQKETQYF
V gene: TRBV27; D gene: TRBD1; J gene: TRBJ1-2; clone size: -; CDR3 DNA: TGTGCCAGCAGTCCCTCGACAGGGGCCCTTTCCTATGGCTACACCTTC; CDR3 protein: CASSPSTGALSYGYTF
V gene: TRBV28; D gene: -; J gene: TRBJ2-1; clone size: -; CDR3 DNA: TGTGCCAGCAGTTTACCGGGTGAGCAGTTCTTC; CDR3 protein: CASSLPGEQFF
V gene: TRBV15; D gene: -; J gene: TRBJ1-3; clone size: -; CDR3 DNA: TGTGCCACCAGCATTGGAGGCTCTGGAAACACCATATATTTT; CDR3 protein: CATSIGGSGNTIYF
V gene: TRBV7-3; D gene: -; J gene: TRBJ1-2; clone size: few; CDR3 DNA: TGTGCCAGCAGCTCCCCTGGCTCCAACTATGGCTACACCTTC; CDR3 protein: CASSSPGSNYGYTF